This T cell receptor beta chain was profiled in a study of follicular helper T cells after annual influenza vaccination (dated by TCRdb to the late 2010s). Regarding the research as a whole: Blood was drawn on days 0, 7 and 28 after each seasonal influenza vaccination. One week after vaccination, a second recruited cohort of roughly eleven subjects (Table S1) displayed a similar ICOS+CD38+ cTfh response. The 2013-2014 samples were cryopreserved, while the 2015 samples were processed right after collection. To study recall of cTfh clones, some subjects were followed through successive annual vaccinations in the 2013-2014, 2014-2015 and 2015-2016 seasons. Multi-year samples were available for six subjects, with four spanning two vaccination seasons and two spanning three seasons. The paper's findings and limits, for the study overall: Rare clonotypes could not be sampled because productive TCRB sequences were recovered from only roughly 9.5-20% of the analyzed cells. ICOS+CD38+ cTfh clonality correlated with the frequency of that population, and its change correlated with the change in circulating plasmablast frequency. Successive annual vaccinations recalled a recurring oligoclonal ICOS+CD38+ cTfh response that included tetramer and AIM influenza-specific clonotypes. Day 7 ICOS+CD38+ clones were most often found later in ICOS-CD38- cTfh, suggesting that subset may serve as a memory reservoir.

To prepare the library, the immunoSEQ multiplex PCR assay was applied. Adaptive Biotechnologies carried out TCRB amplification, library preparation, sequencing and preliminary bioinformatics at Survey level resolution. TCRB sequencing used multiplex PCR amplification of genomic DNA from sorted cTfh populations. For the original study's pipeline: Clonality was computed in R as 1 minus normalized Shannon entropy; the Gini index was calculated with the R package ineq. Overlap score was the summed counts of shared sequences divided by total counts of all sequences in both compared samples. The significance of shared clonotypes was tested with Fisher's exact test, assuming a theoretical repertoire of 10^7 TCRB sequences. Imported from immuneACCESS, the table was reduced by TCRdb to in-frame sequences with V and J called. These copies leave out some clones; in studies compared against another copy, an unresolved V gene accounts for under half, and the cause of the remainder is not known. The DNA gave D and trimming, while V, J and clone size come from that table. The sample includes around 7,100 clones, with approximately 90% observed a single time. The ten largest clones add up to less than 0.75% of the sample.

On this clone: Its antigen has not been determined. No base quality information exists; no much larger clone differs at one position.

From cysteine to phenylalanine, the CDR3 is 15 amino acids long. The entry retains the CDR3 DNA only, 45 bases that are in frame from base 1. Reading the germline V gene gives CDR1 SNHLY and CDR2 FYNNEI. Trimming takes 3 bases from V and 1 base from J, and the germline ends sit 11 bases apart. The time point tag for this specimen amounts to: 2015-2016 season, 7 days after influenza vaccination. TCRB sequencing was used to follow sorted CD4 subsets from the blood of adults before and after they were given the seasonal inactivated influenza vaccine (Fluvarix). To be eligible, subjects had to be community-dwelling and could not have received an influenza vaccine during the previous 6 months. Influenza vaccine contraindications, substance abuse, HIV/AIDS, active malignancy, immunomodulatory medication and active illness such as respiratory infection were included among the exclusion criteria. At each time point, about 35 to 100 mL of blood was collected. Non-naive CD4+CXCR5+PD-1+ cells were defined as circulating Tfh and were sorted into two fractions, ICOS+CD38+ and ICOS-CD38-. Ficoll-Paque PLUS or SepMate separation was used to isolate PBMC. Cell subsets were sorted from PBMC on a BD FACS Aria before DNA extraction.

Sequenced material: CXCR5+ CD38- circulating T follicular helper cells from blood, taken 7 days after influenza vaccination. The intended sense of this specimen's cell subset or site label: circulating Tfh, non-naive CD4+CXCR5+PD-1+ (ICOS+CD38+ or ICOS-CD38-). The clonotype comes from an adult who received the influenza vaccine. The rearrangement joined TRBV2 to TRBJ2-3; possibly the D gene is TRBD2, per 6 matching bases. For the CDR3, the sequence is CASSEGWGGTDTQYF. The nucleotides are TGTGCCAGCAGTGAGGGGTGGGGGGGCACAGATACGCAGTATTTT.